This TCR beta chain was sequenced for a study of identical twins. Findings of the study overall: For zero-insertion analyses, partial confounding could come from invariant MAIT and iNKT cells. For cord blood, abundant beta clonotypes had fewer insertions, unlike memory repertoires, which showed none. For monozygotic twins, models underestimated out-of-frame TCR alpha sharing.

A word on this clonotype: Its antigen is unidentified.

The donors were all healthy and Caucasian. Each CDR3 protein is one row after TCRdb ran MiXCR on the 5' RACE reads. The table records 450,000 or so distinct CDR3 sequences, around 14% of them present only once. V lost 0 bases, J lost 3 bases, and 8 bases stayed unmatched. Looked up from germline, CDR1 is DFQATT and CDR2 is SNEGSKA (reference sequence). The CDR3 has 17 amino acids. These records were also assigned to another study, of yellow fever vaccine responses in identical twins.

The rearrangement uses TRBV20-1 and TRBJ2-5; 12 bases match TRBD2. This sequence originates from a woman aged 18-29 years in good health. The sequencing sample was made of CD4+ T cells sorted from blood. This CDR3 is CSARDPSTSGGKETQYF. The CDR3, as DNA: TGCAGTGCTAGAGATCCCTCGACTAGCGGGGGCAAAGAGACCCAGTACTTC.